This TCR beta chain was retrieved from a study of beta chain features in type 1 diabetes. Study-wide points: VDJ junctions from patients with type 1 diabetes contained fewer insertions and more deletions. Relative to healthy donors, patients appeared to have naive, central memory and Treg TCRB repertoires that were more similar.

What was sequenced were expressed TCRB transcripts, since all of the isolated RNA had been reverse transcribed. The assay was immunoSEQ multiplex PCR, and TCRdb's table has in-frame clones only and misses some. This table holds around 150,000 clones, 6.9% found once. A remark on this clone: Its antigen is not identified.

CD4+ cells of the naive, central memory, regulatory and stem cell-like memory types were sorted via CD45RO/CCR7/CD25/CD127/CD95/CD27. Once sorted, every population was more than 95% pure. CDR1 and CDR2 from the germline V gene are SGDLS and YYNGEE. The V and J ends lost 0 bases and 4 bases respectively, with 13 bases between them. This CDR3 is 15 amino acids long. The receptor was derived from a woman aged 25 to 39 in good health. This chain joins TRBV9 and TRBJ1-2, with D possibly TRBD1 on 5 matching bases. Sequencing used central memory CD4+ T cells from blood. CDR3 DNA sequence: TGTGCCAGCAGCGTAGCGATGATGGGGCCCTATGGCTACACCTTC. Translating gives CASSVAMMGPYGYTF.